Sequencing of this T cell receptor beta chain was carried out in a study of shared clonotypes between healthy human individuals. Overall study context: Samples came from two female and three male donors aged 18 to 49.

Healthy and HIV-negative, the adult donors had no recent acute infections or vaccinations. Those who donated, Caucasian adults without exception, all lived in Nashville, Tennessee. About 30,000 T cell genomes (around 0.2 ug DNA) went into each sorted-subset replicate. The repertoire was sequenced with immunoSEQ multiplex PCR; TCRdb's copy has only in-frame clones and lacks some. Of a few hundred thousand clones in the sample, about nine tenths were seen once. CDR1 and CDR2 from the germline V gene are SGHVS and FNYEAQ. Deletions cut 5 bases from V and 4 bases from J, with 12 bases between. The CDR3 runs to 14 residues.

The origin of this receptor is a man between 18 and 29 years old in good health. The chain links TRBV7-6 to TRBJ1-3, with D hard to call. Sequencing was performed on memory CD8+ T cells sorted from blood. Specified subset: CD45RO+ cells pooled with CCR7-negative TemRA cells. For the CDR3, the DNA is TGTGCCAGCAGCCCCGACCTTTGGGGAAACACCATATATTTT. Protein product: CASSPDLWGNTIYF. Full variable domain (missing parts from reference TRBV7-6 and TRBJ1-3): GAGVSQSPRYKVTKRGQDVALRCDPISGHVSLYWYRQALGQGPEFLTYFNYEAQQDKSGLPNDRFSAERPEGSISTLTIQRTEQRDSAMYRCASSPDLWGNTIYFGEGSWLTVV.